This section outlines one T cell receptor beta chain sequence together with its context. A few counts support this clone. This clone's antigen is unknown. Per-base quality was not reported, and no clone a single base away is much larger than it. The sample belongs to a study of blood T cell repertoires in COVID-19 (dated by TCRdb to 2018 to 2021). For context, the study as a whole: Recovered participants in ImmuneRACE Cohort 3 were defined as having two consecutive negative NP/OP PCR tests, clearance from a healthcare professional, or resolution of symptoms. The repertoires were released in a freely available public database intended as a resource for research on the immune response to SARS-CoV-2. The samples were drawn from the first 160 participants of the ongoing ImmuneRACE study and from 950 to 1,500 subjects provided by 6 global collaborators. The sample metadata nearly always contained a de-identified subject ID, COVID-19 status, age in years and sex. Deeply sampled blood TCRbeta repertoires from subjects exposed to, actively infected with, or recovered from COVID-19 were included in the dataset. HLA class I and class II types, where available, came from metadata supplied by the sample provider rather than from assay-based typing. The prospective study material was composed of cDNA or gDNA derived from T cells, B-cell-depleted T cells, or PBMCs. Collaborator samples came from the United States, Italy and Spain and covered acute and convalescent phases of COVID-19.

TCRbeta CDR3 regions were amplified from genomic DNA by means of the immunoSEQ Assay, a bias-controlled multiplex PCR. The authors' pipeline ran thus. The number of nucleated cells in each sample was estimated from the amplification of reference gene primers within the assay. Sequence reads were collapsed and filtered to measure the absolute abundance of every unique TCRbeta CDR3 rearrangement. For each sample, productive Simpson clonality was calculated by taking the square root of Simpson's diversity index across productive rearrangements. Drawn from immuneACCESS, this table holds only the in-frame rearrangements with V and J called that TCRdb kept. Clones are partly lost; checked studies trace under half to an unresolved V gene and leave the rest unexplained. Clone size and V and J calls were adopted from that table, with D and trimming inferred from the DNA. The sample includes under 400,000 clones, with approximately 87% observed a single time. The ten largest clones capture about 1.9% of the sample.

Results the study describes overall, beyond this receptor: The amount of clinical and demographic metadata varied by source and participant and was provided uncurated.

In the prospective study, participants were roughly 18 to 95 years old, resided in about 25 geographic areas of the United States, and were enrolled through a virtual design. In the prospective study, cohorts were assigned on the basis of participant-reported clinical history obtained from a screening survey and a study questionnaire. In the prospective study, whole blood, serum and a nasopharyngeal or oropharyngeal swab were collected from each participant by mobile phlebotomists. Prospective study participants could optionally give additional blood draws and questionnaires over an approximately 2-month period. Before DNA extraction, prospective study blood samples were shipped either frozen or at room temperature. From cysteine to phenylalanine, the CDR3 is 14 amino acids long. The retained sequence is limited to the CDR3, 42 bases, with the frame set at the first base. Based on the germline V gene, the CDR1 and CDR2 sequences are KGHSH and LQKENI. V trim: 3 bases; J trim: 6 bases; unmatched bases: 6.

Sequenced input: PBMCs or T cells enriched from blood (not recorded which). The TCR was taken from a man between 35 and 55 years old in a cohort exposed to, infected with or recovered from COVID-19 (not recorded which). The chain is made from TRBV18 and TRBJ1-1; 8 bases in the junction line up with TRBD1. The nucleotides are TGTGCCAGCTCACCCGGACAGGGTGAAGCTGAAGCTTTCTTT. The resulting protein is CASSPGQGEAEAFF.